Below, one T cell receptor beta chain is given with its context. This specimen comes from a study of T cells expressing NK-cell markers. This CDR3 is built from 16 residues. No DNA is given; TCRdb re-called the 5' RACE reads and lists each CDR3 protein once. This sample contains more than 250,000 distinct CDR3 sequences. The sample taken for sequencing was blood T cells: a sorted CD56 or NKG2C T cell subset, CD4+ or CD8+ T cells, or bulk PBMC T cells (not recorded which). The source of this sequence is a man younger than 35 in good health. The rearrangement links TRBV12-2 to TRBJ2-1; TCRdb calls TRBD2, which cannot be checked without DNA. TRBV12-2 corresponds to a pseudogene. CDR3 in amino acids: CASRSSSGRVGNEQFF.